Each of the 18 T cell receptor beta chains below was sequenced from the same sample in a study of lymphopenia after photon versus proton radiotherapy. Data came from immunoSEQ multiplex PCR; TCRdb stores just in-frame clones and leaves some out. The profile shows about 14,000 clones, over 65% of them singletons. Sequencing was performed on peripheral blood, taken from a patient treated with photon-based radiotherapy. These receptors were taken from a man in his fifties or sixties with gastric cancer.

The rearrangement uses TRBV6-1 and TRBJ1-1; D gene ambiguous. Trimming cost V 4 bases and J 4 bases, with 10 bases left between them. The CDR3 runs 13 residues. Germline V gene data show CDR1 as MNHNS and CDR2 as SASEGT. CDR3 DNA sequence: TGTGCCAGCAGTGCCACCTACATCACTGAAGCTTTCTTT. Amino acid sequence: CASSATYITEAFF.

In nucleotides, the CDR3 is TGTGCCTGGAGTGTACGACGGAACTACGAGCAGTACTTC. Protein sequence: CAWSVRRNYEQYF. This rearrangement joins TRBV30 to TRBJ2-7; D unresolved. The CDR3 is 13 amino acids. Trimming removed 0 bases at V and 3 bases at J, with 9 bases between. Germline V gives CDR1 GTSNPN, CDR2 SVGIG (reference sequence).

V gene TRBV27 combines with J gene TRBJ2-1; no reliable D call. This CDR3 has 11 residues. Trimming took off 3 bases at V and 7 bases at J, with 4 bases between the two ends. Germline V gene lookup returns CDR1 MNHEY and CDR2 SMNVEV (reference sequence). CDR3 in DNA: TGTGCCAGCAGTTTGGGAAATGAGCAGTTCTTC. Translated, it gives CASSLGNEQFF.

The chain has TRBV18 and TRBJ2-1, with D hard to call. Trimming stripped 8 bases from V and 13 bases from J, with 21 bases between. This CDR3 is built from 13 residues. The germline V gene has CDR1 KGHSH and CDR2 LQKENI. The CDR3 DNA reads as TGTGCCAGCCGAGGCCTTAAAACCCCAGATCAGTTCTTC. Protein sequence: CASRGLKTPDQFF. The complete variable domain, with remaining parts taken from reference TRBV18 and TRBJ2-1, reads NAGVMQNPRHLVRRRGQEARLRCSPMKGHSHVYWYRQLPEEGLKFMVYLQKENIIDESGMPKERFSAEFPKEGPSILRIQQVVRGDSAAYFCASRGLKTPDQFFGPGTRLTVL.

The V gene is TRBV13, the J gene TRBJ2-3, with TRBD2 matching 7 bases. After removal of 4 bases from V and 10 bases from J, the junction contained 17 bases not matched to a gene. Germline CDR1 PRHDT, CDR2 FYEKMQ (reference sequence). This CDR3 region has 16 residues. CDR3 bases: TGTGCCAGCAGCTCCCATAACGGGAGGAGCATGATTGCGCAGTATTTT. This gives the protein CASSSHNGRSMIAQYF.

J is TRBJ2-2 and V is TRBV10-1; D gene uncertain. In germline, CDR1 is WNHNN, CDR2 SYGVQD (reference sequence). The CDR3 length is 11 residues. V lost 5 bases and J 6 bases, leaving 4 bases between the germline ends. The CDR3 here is CASSHAGELFF. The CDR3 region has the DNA TGCGCCAGCAGTCACGCCGGGGAGCTGTTTTTT.

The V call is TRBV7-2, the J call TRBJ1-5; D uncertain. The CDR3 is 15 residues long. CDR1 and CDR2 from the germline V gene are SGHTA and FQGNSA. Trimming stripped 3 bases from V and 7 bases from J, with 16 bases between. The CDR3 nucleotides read TGTGCCAGCAGCTTGGTCGCCCCCAGAAACCAGCCCCAGCATTTT. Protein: CASSLVAPRNQPQHF.

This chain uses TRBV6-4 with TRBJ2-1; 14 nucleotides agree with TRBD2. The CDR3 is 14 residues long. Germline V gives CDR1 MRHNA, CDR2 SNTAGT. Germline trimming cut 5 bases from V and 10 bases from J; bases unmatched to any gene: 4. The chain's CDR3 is CASSRRTSGGEQFF. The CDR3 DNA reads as TGTGCCAGCAGTCGCAGGACTAGCGGGGGGGAGCAGTTCTTC.

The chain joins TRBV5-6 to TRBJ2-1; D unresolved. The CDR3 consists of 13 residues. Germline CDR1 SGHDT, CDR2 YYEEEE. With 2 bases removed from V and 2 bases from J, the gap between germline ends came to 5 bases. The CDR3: CASSFNPYNEQFF. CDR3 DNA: TGTGCCAGCAGCTTTAATCCCTACAATGAGCAGTTCTTC.

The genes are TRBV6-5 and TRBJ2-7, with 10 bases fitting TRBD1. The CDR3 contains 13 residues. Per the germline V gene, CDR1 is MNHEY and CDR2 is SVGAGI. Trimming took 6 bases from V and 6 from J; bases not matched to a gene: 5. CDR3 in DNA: TGTGCCAGCAGCCGGGACAGGGGAGGCGAGCAGTACTTC. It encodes CASSRDRGGEQYF.

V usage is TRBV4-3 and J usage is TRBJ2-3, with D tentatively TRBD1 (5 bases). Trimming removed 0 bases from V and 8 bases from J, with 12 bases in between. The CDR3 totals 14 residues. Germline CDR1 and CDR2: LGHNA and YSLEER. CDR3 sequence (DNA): TGCGCCAGCAGCCAAGAACAGGCCCAAGTTACGCAGTATTTT. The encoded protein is CASSQEQAQVTQYF.

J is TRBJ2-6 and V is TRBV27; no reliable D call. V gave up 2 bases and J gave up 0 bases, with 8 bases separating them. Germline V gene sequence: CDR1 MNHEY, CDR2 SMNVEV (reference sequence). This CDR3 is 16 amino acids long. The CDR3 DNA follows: TGTGCCAGCAGTTTAGCCAGGAACTCTGGGGCCAACGTCCTGACTTTC. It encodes CASSLARNSGANVLTF.

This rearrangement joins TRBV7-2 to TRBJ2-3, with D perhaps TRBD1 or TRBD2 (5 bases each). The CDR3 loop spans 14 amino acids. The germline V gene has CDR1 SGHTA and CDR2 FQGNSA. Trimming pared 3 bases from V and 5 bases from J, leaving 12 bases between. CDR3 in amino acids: CASSFEGYGDTQYF. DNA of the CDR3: TGTGCCAGCAGCTTCGAGGGGTACGGAGATACGCAGTATTTT.

The CDR3 DNA is TGTGCCAGCAGCGGCGGGGGGTCCTACAATGAGCAGTTCTTC. Translation: CASSGGGSYNEQFF. The chain employs TRBV7-2 and TRBJ2-1, with TRBD2 matching over 8 bases. There are 14 residues in the CDR3. Trimming cost V 5 bases and J 1 base; bases outside gene matches: 1. Germline CDR1 is SGHTA and CDR2 is FQGNSA.

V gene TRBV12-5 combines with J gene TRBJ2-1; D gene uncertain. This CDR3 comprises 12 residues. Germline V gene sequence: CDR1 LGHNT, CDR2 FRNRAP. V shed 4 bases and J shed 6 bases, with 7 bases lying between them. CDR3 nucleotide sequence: TGTGCTAGTGGTTCCCCCATCAATGAGCAGTTCTTC. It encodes CASGSPINEQFF.

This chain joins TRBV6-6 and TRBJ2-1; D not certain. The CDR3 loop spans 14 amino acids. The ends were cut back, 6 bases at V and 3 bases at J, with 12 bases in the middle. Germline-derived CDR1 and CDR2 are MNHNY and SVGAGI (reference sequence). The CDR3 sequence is CASSRPPSYNEQFF. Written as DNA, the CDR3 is TGTGCCAGCAGCCGCCCCCCGAGCTACAATGAGCAGTTCTTC.

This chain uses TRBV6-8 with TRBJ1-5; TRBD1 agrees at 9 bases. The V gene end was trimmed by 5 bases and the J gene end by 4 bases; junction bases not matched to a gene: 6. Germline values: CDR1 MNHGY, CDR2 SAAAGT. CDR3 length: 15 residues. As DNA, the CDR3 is TGTGCCAGCAGTAAGGACAGGGGATGTAATCAGCCCCAGCATTTT. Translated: CASSKDRGCNQPQHF.

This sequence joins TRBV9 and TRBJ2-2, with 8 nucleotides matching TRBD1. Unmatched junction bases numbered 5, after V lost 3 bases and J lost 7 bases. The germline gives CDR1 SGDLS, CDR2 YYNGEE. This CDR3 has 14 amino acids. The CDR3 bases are TGTGCCAGCAGCGGTCAGGGGGCGGTCGGGGAGCTGTTTTTT. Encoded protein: CASSGQGAVGELFF.